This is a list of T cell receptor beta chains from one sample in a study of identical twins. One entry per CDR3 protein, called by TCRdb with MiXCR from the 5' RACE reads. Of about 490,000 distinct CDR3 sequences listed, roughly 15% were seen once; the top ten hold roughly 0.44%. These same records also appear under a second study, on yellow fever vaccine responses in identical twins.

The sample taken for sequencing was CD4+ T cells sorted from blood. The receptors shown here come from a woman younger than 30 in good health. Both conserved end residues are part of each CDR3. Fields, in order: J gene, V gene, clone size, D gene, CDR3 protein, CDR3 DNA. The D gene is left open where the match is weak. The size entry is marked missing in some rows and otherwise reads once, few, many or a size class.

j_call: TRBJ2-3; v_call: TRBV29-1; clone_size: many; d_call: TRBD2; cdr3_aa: CSVDLAATDTQYF; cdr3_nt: TGCAGCGTAGATCTAGCGGCCACAGATACGCAGTATTTT
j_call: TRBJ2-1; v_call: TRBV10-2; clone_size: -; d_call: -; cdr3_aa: CASLVGIGLFEQFF; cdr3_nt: TGCGCCAGCCTCGTGGGAATCGGCTTATTCGAGCAGTTCTTC
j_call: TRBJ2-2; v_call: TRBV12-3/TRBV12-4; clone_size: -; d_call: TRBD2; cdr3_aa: CASSRTSGGPPFNTGELFF; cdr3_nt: TGTGCCAGCAGTCGGACTAGCGGGGGGCCCCCTTTCAACACCGGGGAGCTGTTTTTT
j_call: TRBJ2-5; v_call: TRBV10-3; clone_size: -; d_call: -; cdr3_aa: CAISDSRVAQETQYF; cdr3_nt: TGTGCCATCAGTGACTCTAGAGTCGCCCAAGAGACCCAGTACTTC
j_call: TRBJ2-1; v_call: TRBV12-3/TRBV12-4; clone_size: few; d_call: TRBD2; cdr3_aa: CASSSSGTSGMDEQFF; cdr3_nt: TGTGCCAGCAGTTCCTCCGGGACTAGCGGGATGGATGAGCAGTTCTTC
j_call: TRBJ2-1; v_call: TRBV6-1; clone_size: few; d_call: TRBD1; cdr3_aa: CASTRTGVNEQFF; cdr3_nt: TGTGCCAGCACAAGGACAGGGGTAAATGAGCAGTTCTTC
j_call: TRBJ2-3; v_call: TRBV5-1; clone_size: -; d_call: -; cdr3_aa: CASSLATPTDTQYF; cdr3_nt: TGCGCCAGCAGCTTGGCGACCCCCACAGATACGCAGTATTTT
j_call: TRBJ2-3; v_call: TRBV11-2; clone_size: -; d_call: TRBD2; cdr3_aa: CASSLSSGGTSTDTQYF; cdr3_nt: TGTGCCAGCAGCTTATCTAGCGGGGGGACTAGCACAGATACGCAGTATTTT
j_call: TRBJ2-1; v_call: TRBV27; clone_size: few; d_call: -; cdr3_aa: CASSLWLGQNNEQFF; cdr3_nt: TGTGCCAGCAGTTTATGGTTAGGGCAGAACAATGAGCAGTTCTTC
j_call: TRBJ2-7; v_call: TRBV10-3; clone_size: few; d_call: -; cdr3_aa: CAISNRQGGSYEQYF; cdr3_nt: TGTGCCATCAGCAATAGACAGGGAGGGTCCTACGAGCAGTACTTC
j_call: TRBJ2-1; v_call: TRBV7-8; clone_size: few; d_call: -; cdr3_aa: CASSLPRDGYNEQFF; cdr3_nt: TGTGCCAGCAGCTTACCCCGGGATGGCTACAATGAGCAGTTCTTC
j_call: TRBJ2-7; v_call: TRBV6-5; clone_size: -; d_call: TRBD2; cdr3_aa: CASSYSPSGAYAYEQYF; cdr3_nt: TGTGCCAGCAGTTACTCGCCTAGCGGGGCGTACGCCTACGAGCAGTACTTC
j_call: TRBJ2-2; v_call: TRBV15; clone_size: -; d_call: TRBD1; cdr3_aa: CATSVDRVRAGELFF; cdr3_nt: TGTGCCACCAGCGTCGACAGGGTGAGAGCCGGGGAGCTGTTTTTT
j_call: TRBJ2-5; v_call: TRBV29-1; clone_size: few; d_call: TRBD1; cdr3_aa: CSVWTGGYSSETQYF; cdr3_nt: TGCAGCGTGTGGACAGGGGGCTATTCGTCAGAGACCCAGTACTTC
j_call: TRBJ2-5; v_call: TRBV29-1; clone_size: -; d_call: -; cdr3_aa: CSVGGYQETQYF; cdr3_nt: TGCAGCGTTGGAGGGTATCAAGAGACCCAGTACTTC
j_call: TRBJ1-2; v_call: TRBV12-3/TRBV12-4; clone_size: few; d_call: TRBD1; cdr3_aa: CASSFPDRGLYGYTF; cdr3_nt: TGTGCCAGCAGTTTTCCGGACAGGGGGCTCTATGGCTACACCTTC
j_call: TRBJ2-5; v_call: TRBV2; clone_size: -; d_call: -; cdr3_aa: CASSMERFQETQYF; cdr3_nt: TGTGCCAGCTCGATGGAACGTTTCCAAGAGACCCAGTACTTC
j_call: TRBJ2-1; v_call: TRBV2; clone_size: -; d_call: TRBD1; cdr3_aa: CASSPTGGGEQFF; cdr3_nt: TGTGCCAGCAGCCCGACAGGGGGTGGGGAGCAGTTCTTC
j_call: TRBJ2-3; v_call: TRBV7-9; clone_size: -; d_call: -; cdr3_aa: CASSSPFDTQYF; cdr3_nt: TGTGCCAGCAGCTCCCCCTTCGATACGCAGTATTTT
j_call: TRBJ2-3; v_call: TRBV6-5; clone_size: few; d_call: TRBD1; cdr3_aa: CASSYSGQLTDTQYF; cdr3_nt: TGTGCCAGCAGTTACTCGGGACAGCTCACAGATACGCAGTATTTT
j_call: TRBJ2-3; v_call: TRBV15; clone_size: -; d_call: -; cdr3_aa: CAVGVLSDTQYF; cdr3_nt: TGTGCCGTCGGGGTGTTGTCAGATACGCAGTATTTT
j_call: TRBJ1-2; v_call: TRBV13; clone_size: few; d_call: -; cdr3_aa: CASSLMREGYTF; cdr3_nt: TGTGCCAGCAGCTTAATGAGGGAAGGCTACACCTTC
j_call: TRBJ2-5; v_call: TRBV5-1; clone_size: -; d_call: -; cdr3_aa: CASSPGVQQETQYF; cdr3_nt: TGCGCCAGCAGCCCGGGGGTCCAGCAAGAGACCCAGTACTTC
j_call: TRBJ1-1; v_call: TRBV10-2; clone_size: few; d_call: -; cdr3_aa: CASSVKAEAFF; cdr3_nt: TGCGCCAGCAGTGTTAAGGCTGAAGCTTTCTTT
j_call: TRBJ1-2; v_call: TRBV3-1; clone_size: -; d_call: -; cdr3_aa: CASSQGDPYGYTF; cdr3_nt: TGTGCCAGCAGCCAAGGGGACCCCTATGGCTACACCTTC
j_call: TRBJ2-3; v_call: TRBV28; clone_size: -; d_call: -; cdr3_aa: CASSPASVDTQYF; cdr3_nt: TGTGCCAGCAGCCCCGCTTCAGTGGATACGCAGTATTTT
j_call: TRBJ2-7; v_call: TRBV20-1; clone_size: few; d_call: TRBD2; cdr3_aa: CSATRTSGYEQYF; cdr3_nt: TGCAGTGCTACCCGGACTAGCGGGTACGAGCAGTACTTC
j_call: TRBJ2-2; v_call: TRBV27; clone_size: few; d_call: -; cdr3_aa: CASSFSFLGTGELFF; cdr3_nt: TGTGCCAGCAGTTTTTCGTTTCTGGGGACCGGGGAGCTGTTTTTT
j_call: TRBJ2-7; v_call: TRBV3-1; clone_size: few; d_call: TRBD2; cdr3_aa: CASSKSGISGRTYEQYF; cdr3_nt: TGTGCCAGCAGCAAAAGCGGCATTAGCGGGAGAACCTACGAGCAGTACTTC
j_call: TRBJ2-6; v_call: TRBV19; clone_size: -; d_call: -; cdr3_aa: CASSPHVSGANVLTF; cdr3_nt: TGTGCCAGTAGTCCACACGTGTCCGGGGCCAACGTCCTGACTTTC
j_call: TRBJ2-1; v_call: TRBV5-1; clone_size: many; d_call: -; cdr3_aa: CASSLATGLYNEQFF; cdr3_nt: TGCGCCAGCAGCTTGGCTACAGGGCTCTACAATGAGCAGTTCTTC
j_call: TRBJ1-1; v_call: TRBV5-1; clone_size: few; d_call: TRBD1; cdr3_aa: CASSWTGRDTEAFF; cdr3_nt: TGCGCCAGCAGCTGGACAGGGAGGGACACTGAAGCTTTCTTT
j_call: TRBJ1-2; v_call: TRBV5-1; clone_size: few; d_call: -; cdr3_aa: CASSESGRGYGYTF; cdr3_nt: TGCGCCAGCAGCGAATCAGGGAGAGGCTATGGCTACACCTTC
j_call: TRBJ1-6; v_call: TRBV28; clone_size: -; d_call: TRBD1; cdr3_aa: CASSLPGGQGLASPLHF; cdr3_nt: TGTGCCAGCAGTTTACCGGGAGGACAGGGTTTGGCTTCACCCCTCCACTTT
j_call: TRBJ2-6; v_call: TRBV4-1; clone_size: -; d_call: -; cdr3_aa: CASSQVPGEAGANVLTF; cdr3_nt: TGCGCCAGCAGCCAAGTCCCTGGGGAGGCTGGGGCCAACGTCCTGACTTTC
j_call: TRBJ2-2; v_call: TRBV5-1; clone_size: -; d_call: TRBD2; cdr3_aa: CASSLAGGSTTGELFF; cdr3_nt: TGCGCCAGCAGCTTGGCGGGAGGCAGTACCACCGGGGAGCTGTTTTTT
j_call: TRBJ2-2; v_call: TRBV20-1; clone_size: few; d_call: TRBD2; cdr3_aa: CSAIPPLAGNTGELFF; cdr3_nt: TGCAGTGCTATACCGCCGCTAGCGGGGAACACCGGGGAGCTGTTTTTT
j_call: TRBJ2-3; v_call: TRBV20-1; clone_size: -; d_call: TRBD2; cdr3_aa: CSARGGASGGTDTQYF; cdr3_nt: TGCAGTGCTAGAGGGGGCGCTAGCGGGGGCACAGATACGCAGTATTTT
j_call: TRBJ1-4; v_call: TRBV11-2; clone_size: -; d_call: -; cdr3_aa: CASSLEEGEKLFF; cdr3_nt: TGTGCCAGCAGCTTAGAGGAAGGAGAAAAACTGTTTTTT
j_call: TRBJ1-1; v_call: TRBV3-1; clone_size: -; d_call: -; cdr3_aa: CASSQGSAGVAEAFF; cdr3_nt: TGTGCCAGCAGCCAAGGTTCGGCAGGGGTTGCTGAAGCTTTCTTT
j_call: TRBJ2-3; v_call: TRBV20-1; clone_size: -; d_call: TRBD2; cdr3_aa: CSSKRVRGTGGADTQYF; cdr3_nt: TGCAGTTCAAAGAGGGTTCGTGGGACGGGAGGCGCAGATACGCAGTATTTT
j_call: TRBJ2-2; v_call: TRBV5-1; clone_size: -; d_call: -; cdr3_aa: CASRPADTGELFF; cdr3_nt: TGCGCCAGCAGGCCAGCGGACACCGGGGAGCTGTTTTTT
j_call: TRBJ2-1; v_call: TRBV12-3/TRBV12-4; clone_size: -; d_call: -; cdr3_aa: CASRSYSHNEQFF; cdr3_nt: TGTGCCAGCAGATCGTACTCACACAATGAGCAGTTCTTC
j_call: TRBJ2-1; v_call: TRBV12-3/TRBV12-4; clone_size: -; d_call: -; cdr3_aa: CASSAGVLSEQFF; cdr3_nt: TGTGCCAGCAGTGCTGGGGTTTTGAGTGAGCAGTTCTTC
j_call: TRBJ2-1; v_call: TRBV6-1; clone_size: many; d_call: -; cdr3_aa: CAISRGSDNEQFF; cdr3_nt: TGTGCCATTTCTCGGGGGAGCGACAATGAGCAGTTCTTC
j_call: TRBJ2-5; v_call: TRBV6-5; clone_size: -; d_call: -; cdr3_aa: CASSYSGGAETQYF; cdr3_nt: TGTGCCAGCAGTTACTCGGGGGGCGCGGAGACCCAGTACTTC
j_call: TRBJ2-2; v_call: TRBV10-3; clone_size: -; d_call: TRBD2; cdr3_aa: CAISGTGTRIGTGELFF; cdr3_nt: TGTGCCATCAGCGGGACCGGGACTAGGATTGGCACCGGGGAGCTGTTTTTT